This TCR beta chain was identified during a study of graft-versus-host responses after intestinal transplantation. Study-wide context: Recipients were all induced with anti-thymocyte globulin, then given tacrolimus and steroids for roughly three years. Whole-study results and caveats: Detection of GvH clones occurred in recipient marrow, and some had their first appearance in ileum or blood. Subjects displaying graft-donor T cell macrochimerism possessed elevated graft-versus-host to host-versus-graft clonal ratios inside allografts. Circulating GvH clones peaking coincided with falling HvG clones soon after transplant.

As regards this clone: Its target is not known.

Trimming took 0 bases from V and 1 from J, leaving 7 bases between them. Germline CDR1 LGHNA, CDR2 YNFKEQ. The CDR3 spans 14 residues. Assay used: immunoSEQ multiplex PCR; TCRdb lists only in-frame clones, some missing. The table has 100,000 to 120,000 clones, about 94% seen once. This clonotype originated in a human donor who received an intestinal transplant. This sample comprised unstimulated CD8+ T cells sorted from spleen or lymph node cells, obtained before intestinal transplant. The V gene is TRBV4-2, the J gene TRBJ2-7; D is unresolved. CDR3 in amino acids: CASSQDALSYEQYF. CDR3 nucleotides: TGTGCCAGCAGCCAAGACGCCCTTTCCTACGAGCAGTACTTC.